This TCR beta chain was documented in a study of shared clonotypes between healthy human individuals. The assay was immunoSEQ multiplex PCR, and TCRdb's table has in-frame clones only and misses some. The sample shows a few million clones, just over 90% of them seen only once. J gave up 10 bases and V 3 bases, and 27 bases lay outside the gene matches. Per the germline V gene, CDR1 is SGHRS and CDR2 is YFSETQ. The CDR3 has 22 amino acids. Splitting the CD4+ cells yielded a CD45RA+ naive subset and a CD45RA-negative memory subset. The chain couples TRBV5-1 to TRBJ2-1; the match to TRBD2 covers 14 bases. Sequenced sample: naive CD4+ T cells from PBMCs. As for subset: CD45RA+ positively selected. The clonotype originates from a young man in good health. Some clones in this sample may be carry-over from other donors' samples. CDR3 loop: CASSYPLTLPGTSGSGLREQFF. The CDR3 region has the DNA TGCGCCAGCAGCTACCCGTTAACTCTTCCCGGGACTAGCGGGAGTGGCCTCAGAGAGCAGTTCTTC.